This entry is about one T cell receptor (beta chain). The antigen is undetermined. Germline lookup yields CDR1 LNHNV and CDR2 YYDKDF (reference sequence). V was clipped by 1 base and J by 3 bases, with 6 bases between them. The CDR3 sequence is 13 residues long. Profiling relied on immunoSEQ multiplex PCR, and the TCRdb table lists in-frame clones only, not all of them. The sample shows 150,000 to 200,000 clones, about 92% of them seen only once. This sample is drawn from a study of T cell responses to AZD1222 COVID-19 vaccine. General observations from the study: Only six people who got AZD1222 tested seropositive at baseline.

The chain employs TRBV15 and TRBJ1-1; D possibly corresponds to TRBD1 (5 bases). The TCR comes from an adult in good health. Sequencing was performed on peripheral blood, taken on day 0 of AZD1222 vaccination. CDR3 nucleotides: TGTGCCACCAGCAGAGGGGGGGACACTGAAGCTTTCTTT. Translated: CATSRGGDTEAFF.